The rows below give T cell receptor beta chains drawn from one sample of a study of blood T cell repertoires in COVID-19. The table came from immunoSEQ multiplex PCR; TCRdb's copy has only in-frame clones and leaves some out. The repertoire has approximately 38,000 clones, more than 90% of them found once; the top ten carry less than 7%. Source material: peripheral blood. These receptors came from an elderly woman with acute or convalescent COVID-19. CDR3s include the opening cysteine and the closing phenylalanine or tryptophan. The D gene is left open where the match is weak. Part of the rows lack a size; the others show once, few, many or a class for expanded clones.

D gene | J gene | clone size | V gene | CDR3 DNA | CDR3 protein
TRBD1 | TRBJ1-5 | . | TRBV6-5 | TGTGCCAGCAGCCGGACAGGGTCTAATCAGCCCCAGCATTTT | CASSRTGSNQPQHF
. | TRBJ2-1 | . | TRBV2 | TGTGCCAGCAGGCTACAGGGCGAGGAGTACGAGTTCTTC | CASRLQGEEYEFF
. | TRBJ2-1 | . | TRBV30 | TGTGCCTGGAGTGACAGGTCCCAGTTCTTC | CAWSDRSQFF
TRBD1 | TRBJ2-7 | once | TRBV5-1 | TGCGCCAGCAGCTTAACCGGGACAGCCTACGAGCAGTACTTC | CASSLTGTAYEQYF
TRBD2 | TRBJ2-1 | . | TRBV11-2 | TGTGCCAGCAGCTTAATAAGCGGGGGGGCGTATGAGCAGTTCTTC | CASSLISGGAYEQFF
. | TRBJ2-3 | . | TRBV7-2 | TGTGCCAGCAGCTTACTGGGACTTAGCGTGACAGATACGCAGTATTTT | CASSLLGLSVTDTQYF
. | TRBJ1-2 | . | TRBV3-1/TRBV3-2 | TGTGCCAGCAGCCATGGTACAGATTATAACTATGGCTACACCTTC | CASSHGTDYNYGYTF
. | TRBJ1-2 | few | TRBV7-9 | TGTGCCAGCAGCTTAGGGGGCGCATCCTATGGCTACACCTTC | CASSLGGASYGYTF
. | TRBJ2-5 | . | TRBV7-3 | TGTGCCAGCAGCTTAGACAATTCAGAGACCCAGTACTTC | CASSLDNSETQYF
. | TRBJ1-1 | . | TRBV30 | TGTGCCTGGAGTGTAGGAGGAGGCAGCACTGAAGCTTTCTTT | CAWSVGGGSTEAFF
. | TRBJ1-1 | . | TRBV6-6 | TGTGCCAGCAGTTACCGAGGTGACACTGAAGCTTTCTTT | CASSYRGDTEAFF
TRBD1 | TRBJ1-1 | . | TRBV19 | TGTGCCAGTAGTATTCTGACAGGGGTTGAAGCTTTCTTT | CASSILTGVEAFF
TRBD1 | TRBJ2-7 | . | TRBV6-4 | TGTGCCAGCAGGCCGGCGGACAGGTTCGGCCACGAGCAGTACTTC | CASRPADRFGHEQYF
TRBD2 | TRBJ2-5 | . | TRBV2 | TGTGCCAGCAGTCAAACCCTACTAGCGCAACAAGAGACCCAGTACTTC | CASSQTLLAQQETQYF
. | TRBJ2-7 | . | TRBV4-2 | TGTGCCAGCAGCCACGGCCCGGGACGAGGGGGCTCCTACGAGCAGTACTTC | CASSHGPGRGGSYEQYF
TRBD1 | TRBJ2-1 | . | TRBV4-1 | TGCGCCAGCAGAGGGGACAGGGTAAAGCAGTTCTTC | CASRGDRVKQFF
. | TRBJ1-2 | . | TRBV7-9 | TGTGCCAGCAGCTTAGGGCAGTTCTATGGCTACACCTTC | CASSLGQFYGYTF
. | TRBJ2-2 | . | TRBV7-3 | TGTGCCAGCAGCTTAACAGGGGTGAACACCGGGGAGCTGTTTTTT | CASSLTGVNTGELFF
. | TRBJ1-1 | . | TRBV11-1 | TGTGCCAGCAGCTCAGTTATGAACACTGAAGCTTTCTTT | CASSSVMNTEAFF
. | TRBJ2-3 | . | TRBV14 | TGTGCCAGCAGCCCTCGCGGAGATACGCAGTATTTT | CASSPRGDTQYF
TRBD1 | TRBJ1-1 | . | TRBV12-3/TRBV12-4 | TGTGCCAGCAGTCCGGACAGGTCTGAAGCTTTCTTT | CASSPDRSEAFF
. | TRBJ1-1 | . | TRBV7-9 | TGTGCCAGCAGCTTAGAGATCGGGGGCACTGAAGCTTTCTTT | CASSLEIGGTEAFF
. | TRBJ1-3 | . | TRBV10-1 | TGCGCCAGCACCTCCTCTCGCAGGGGCGATAGCTCTGGAAACACCATATATTTT | CASTSSRRGDSSGNTIYF
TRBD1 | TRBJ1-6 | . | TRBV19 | TGTGCCAGTAGTAACCGGGACAGTAATTCACCCCTCCACTTT | CASSNRDSNSPLHF
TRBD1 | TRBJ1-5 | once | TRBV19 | TGTGCCAGTAGTGGACAGGGAGTCAGCAATCAGCCCCAGCATTTT | CASSGQGVSNQPQHF
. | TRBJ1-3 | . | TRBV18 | TGTGCCAGCTCGTCCTCCAGTGGTGGCTCTGGAAACACCATATATTTT | CASSSSSGGSGNTIYF
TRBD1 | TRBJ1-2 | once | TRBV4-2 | TGTGCCAGCAGCCACCCAGGGACAGCTAACTATGGCTACACCTTC | CASSHPGTANYGYTF
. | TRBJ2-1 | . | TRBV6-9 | TGTGCCACATACTTCGGGACTCCTTACAATGAGCAGTTCTTC | CATYFGTPYNEQFF
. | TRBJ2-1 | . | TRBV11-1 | TGTGCCAGCAGCGAACAGGGCTCCTACAATGAGCAGTTCTTC | CASSEQGSYNEQFF
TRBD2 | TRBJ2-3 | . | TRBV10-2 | TGCGCCAGCCGGGCTAGCGGGGGCACAGATACGCAGTATTTT | CASRASGGTDTQYF
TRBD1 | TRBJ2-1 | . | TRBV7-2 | TGTGCCAGCAGCTTTGGGACAGGGGGCTACAATGAGCAGTTCTTC | CASSFGTGGYNEQFF
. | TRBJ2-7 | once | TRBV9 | TGTGCCAGCCGGCAGGGATTCTACGAGCAGTACTTC | CASRQGFYEQYF
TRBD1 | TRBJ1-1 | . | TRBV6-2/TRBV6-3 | TGTGCCAGCAGTTACTCGAAGGGGGCGGGGATACCCACTGAAGCTTTCTTT | CASSYSKGAGIPTEAFF
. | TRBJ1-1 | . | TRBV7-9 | TGTGCCAGCAGCGTGCTCGGGGGGCGAGGGACTGAAGCTTTCTTT | CASSVLGGRGTEAFF
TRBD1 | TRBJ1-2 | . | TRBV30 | TGTGCCTGGTCGACAGGGGGTACGGTGGGCTACACCTTC | CAWSTGGTVGYTF
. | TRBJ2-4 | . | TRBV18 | TGTGCCAGCTCACCATCCACAGGAGCCAAAAACATTCAGTACTTC | CASSPSTGAKNIQYF
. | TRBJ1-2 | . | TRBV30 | TGTGCCTGGAAGCAGGGGCCCTACGGGAATGGCTACACCTTC | CAWKQGPYGNGYTF
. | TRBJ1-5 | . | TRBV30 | TGTGCCTGGGCGAGTTTTCAAGGGGATCAGCCCCAGCATTTT | CAWASFQGDQPQHF
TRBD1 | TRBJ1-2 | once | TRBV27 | TGTGCCAGCAGTTTTTCTACAGGGGGCTACTATGGCTACACCTTC | CASSFSTGGYYGYTF
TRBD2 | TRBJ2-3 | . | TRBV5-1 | TGCGCCAGCAGTGCGAGAGACCCGGGACTAGGTGAAGATACGCAGTATTTT | CASSARDPGLGEDTQYF